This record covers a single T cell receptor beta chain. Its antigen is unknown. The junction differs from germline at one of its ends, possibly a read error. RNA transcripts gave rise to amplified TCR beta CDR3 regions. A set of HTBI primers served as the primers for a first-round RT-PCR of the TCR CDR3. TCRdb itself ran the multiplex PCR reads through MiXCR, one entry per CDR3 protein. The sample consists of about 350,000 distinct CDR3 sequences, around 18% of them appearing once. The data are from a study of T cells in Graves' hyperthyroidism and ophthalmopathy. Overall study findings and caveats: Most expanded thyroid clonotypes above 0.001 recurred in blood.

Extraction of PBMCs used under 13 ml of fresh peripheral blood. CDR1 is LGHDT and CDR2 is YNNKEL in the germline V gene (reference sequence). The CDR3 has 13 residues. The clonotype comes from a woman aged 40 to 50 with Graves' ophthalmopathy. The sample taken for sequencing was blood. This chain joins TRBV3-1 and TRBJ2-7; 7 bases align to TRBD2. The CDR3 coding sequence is TGTGCCACCAGCCCGGGGGGATTTTACGAGCAGTACTTC. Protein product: CATSPGGFYEQYF.